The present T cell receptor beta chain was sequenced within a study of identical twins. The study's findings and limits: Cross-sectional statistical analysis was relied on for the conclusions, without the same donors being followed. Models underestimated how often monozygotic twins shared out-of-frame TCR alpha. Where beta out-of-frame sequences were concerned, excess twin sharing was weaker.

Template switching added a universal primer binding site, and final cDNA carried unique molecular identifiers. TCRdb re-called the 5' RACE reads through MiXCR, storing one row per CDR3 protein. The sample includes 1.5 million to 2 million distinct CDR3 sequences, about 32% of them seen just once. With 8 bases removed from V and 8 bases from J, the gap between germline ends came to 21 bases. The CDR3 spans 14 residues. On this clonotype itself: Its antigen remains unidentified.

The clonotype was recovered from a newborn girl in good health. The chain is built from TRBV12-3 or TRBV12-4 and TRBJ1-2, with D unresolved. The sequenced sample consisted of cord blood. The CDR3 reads CASREPTASVGYTF. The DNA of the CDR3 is TGTGCCAGCCGAGAACCGACGGCCAGTGTGGGCTACACCTTC.